This T cell receptor (beta chain) was profiled in a study of cytomegalovirus exposure and HLA in healthy donors. Amplification used 60 Vbeta primers and 13 Jbeta primers. Clones were read by immunoSEQ multiplex PCR, and TCRdb kept only the in-frame ones, dropping some. The sample has nearly 110,000 clones; roughly 80% are singletons. Study-wide results and caveats: A later analysis appeared to link common viral pathogens to several of the most significant clusters.

Turning to this clone: What it binds is not known.

The CDR3 is 16 amino acids. CDR1 and CDR2 from the germline V gene are SQVTM and ANQGSEA. The ends were cut back, 5 bases at V and 9 bases at J, with 25 bases in the middle. The sequenced material came from PBMCs. The clonotype comes from a man aged 60-69 years in good health and CMV-seronegative. This chain uses TRBV29-1 with TRBJ2-2; tentative D call: TRBD1 (7 bases). Here the CDR3 DNA reads TGCAGCGTTATGCCTAAAGGGTGGCAGGGGGGAAGGGAGCTGTTTTTT. It specifies CSVMPKGWQGGRELFF.